This TCR beta chain was observed in a study of blood T cell repertoires in COVID-19. The ends were cut back, 1 base at V and 4 bases at J, with 5 bases in the middle. Germline V CDR1 and CDR2: SGHVS, FNYEAQ. The CDR3 totals 13 residues. Clones were read by immunoSEQ multiplex PCR, and TCRdb kept only the in-frame ones, dropping some. The sample yields roughly 570,000 clones, about 88% seen once. This clone came up once. Material: peripheral blood. The TCR was taken from a woman in her fifties or sixties with COVID-19, enrolled during active disease. The chain has TRBV7-6 and TRBJ1-5; D is ambiguous. The CDR3 DNA reads as TGTGCCAGCAGCTTAGTAGCTAATCAGCCCCAGCATTTT. Its translation: CASSLVANQPQHF. The full variable domain, rest sourced from reference TRBV7-6 and TRBJ1-5, is GAGVSQSPRYKVTKRGQDVALRCDPISGHVSLYWYRQALGQGPEFLTYFNYEAQQDKSGLPNDRFSAERPEGSISTLTIQRTEQRDSAMYRCASSLVANQPQHFGDGTRLSIL.